This T cell receptor (beta chain) comes out of a study of blood T cell repertoires in COVID-19. Looking at the study overall: Donors in the United States, Italy and Spain gave samples during acute or convalescent COVID-19.

As processed by the authors: By means of reference gene primer amplification, nucleated cell counts were estimated. Generated by immunoSEQ multiplex PCR, the TCRdb table keeps only in-frame clones and is missing some. That table is the source of V, J and clone size, and D and trimming were worked out from the DNA. Of around 150,000 clones in the sample, almost 85% were seen once. This CDR3 region has 17 residues. Germline V gene sequence: CDR1 SGHNT, CDR2 YENEEA. V lost 4 bases and J 0 bases, leaving 15 bases between the germline ends. This clone was seen only once. Sequencing input: PBMCs or T cells enriched from blood (not recorded which). The receptor was isolated from a man aged 50 to 60 who had recovered from COVID-19. The J gene is TRBJ2-2, the V gene TRBV11-3, with a tentative D call TRBD2 (5 bases). CDR3 in amino acids: CASSSIASLPNTGELFF. The CDR3 DNA follows: TGTGCCAGCAGCTCAATCGCTAGCCTTCCGAACACCGGGGAGCTGTTTTTT.